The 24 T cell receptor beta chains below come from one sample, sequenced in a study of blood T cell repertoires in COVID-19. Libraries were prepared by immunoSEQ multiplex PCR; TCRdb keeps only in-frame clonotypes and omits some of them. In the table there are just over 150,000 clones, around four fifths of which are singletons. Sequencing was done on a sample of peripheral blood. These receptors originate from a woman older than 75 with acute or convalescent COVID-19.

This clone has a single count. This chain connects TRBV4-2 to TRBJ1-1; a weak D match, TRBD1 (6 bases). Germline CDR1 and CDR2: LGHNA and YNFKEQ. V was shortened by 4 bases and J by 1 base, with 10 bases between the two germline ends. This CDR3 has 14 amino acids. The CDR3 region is CASSPGQRNTEAFF. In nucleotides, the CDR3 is TGTGCCAGCAGCCCCGGACAGAGGAACACTGAAGCTTTCTTT.

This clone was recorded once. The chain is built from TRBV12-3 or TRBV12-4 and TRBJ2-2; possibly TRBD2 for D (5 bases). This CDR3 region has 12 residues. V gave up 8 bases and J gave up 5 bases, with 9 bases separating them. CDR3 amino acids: CASSPGTGELFF. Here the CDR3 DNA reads TGTGCCAGCTCCCCGGGGACCGGGGAGCTGTTTTTT.

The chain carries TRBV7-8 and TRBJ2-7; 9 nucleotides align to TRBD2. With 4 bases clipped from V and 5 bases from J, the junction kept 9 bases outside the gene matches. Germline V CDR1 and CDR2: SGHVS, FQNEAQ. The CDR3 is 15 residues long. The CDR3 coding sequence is TGTGCCAGCAGCTCCCTGGGCGGGAGGGCTAACGAGCAGTACTTC. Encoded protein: CASSSLGGRANEQYF.

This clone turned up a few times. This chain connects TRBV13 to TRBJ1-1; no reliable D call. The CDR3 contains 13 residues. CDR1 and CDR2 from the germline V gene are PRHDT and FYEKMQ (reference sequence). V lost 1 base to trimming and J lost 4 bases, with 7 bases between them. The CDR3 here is CASSLVRATEAFF. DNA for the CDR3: TGTGCCAGCAGCTTAGTGAGGGCCACTGAAGCTTTCTTT. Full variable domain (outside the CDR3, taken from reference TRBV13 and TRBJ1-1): AAGVIQSPRHLIKEKRETATLKCYPIPRHDTVYWYQQGPGQDPQFLISFYEKMQSDKGSIPDRFSAQQFSDYHSELNMSSLELGDSALYFCASSLVRATEAFFGQGTRLTVV.

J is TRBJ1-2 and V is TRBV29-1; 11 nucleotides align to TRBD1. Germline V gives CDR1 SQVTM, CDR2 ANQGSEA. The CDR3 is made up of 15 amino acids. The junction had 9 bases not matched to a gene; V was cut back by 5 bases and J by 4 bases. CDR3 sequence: CSVWTGGAVSYGYTF. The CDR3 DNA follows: TGCAGCGTTTGGACAGGGGGCGCGGTCAGCTATGGCTACACCTTC.

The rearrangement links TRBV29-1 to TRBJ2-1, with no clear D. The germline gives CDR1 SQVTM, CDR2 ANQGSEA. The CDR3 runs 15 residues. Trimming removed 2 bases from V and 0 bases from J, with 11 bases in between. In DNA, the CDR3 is TGCAGCGTTGAAAACCCTCTAAGCTCCTACAATGAGCAGTTCTTC. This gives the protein CSVENPLSSYNEQFF.

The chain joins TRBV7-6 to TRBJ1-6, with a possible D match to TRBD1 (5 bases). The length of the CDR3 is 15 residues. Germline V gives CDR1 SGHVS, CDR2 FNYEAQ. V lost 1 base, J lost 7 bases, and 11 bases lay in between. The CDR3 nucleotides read TGTGCCAGCAGCTTAGTGAAGGGGAGGAATTCACCCCTCCACTTT. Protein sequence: CASSLVKGRNSPLHF.

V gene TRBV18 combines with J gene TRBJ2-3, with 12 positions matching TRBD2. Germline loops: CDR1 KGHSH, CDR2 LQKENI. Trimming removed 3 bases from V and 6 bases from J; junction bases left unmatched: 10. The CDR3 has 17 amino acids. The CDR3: CASSPQILAGGHDTQYF. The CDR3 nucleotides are TGTGCCAGCTCACCCCAAATTCTAGCGGGAGGGCATGATACGCAGTATTTT.

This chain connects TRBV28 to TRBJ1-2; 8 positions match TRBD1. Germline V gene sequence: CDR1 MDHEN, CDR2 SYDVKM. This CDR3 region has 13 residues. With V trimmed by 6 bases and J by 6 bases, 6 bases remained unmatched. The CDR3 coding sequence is TGTGCCAGCAGATGGGACAGGTCCAATGGCTACACCTTC. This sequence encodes CASRWDRSNGYTF.

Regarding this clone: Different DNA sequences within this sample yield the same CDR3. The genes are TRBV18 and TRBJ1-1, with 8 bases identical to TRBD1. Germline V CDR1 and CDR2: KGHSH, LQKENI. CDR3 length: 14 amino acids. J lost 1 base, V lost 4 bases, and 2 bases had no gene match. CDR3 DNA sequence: TGTGCCAGCTCACTCGGACAGGGGAACACTGAAGCTTTCTTT. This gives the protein CASSLGQGNTEAFF.

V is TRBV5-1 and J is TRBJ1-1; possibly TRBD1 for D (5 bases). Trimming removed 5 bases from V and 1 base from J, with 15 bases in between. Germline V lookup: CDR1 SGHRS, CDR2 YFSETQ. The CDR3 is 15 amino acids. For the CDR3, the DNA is TGCGCCAGCAGTAGAGGTGGGGCGGCGAACACTGAAGCTTTCTTT. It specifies CASSRGGAANTEAFF.

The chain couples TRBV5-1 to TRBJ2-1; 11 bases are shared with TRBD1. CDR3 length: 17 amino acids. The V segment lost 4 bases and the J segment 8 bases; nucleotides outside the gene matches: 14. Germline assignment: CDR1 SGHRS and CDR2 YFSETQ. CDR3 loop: CASSKPTGTGGWDEQFF. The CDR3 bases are TGCGCCAGCAGCAAACCCACCGGGACAGGGGGATGGGATGAGCAGTTCTTC.

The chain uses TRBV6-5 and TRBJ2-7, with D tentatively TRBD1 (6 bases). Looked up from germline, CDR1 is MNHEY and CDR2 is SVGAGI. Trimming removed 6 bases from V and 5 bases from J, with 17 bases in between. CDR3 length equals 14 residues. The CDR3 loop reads CASSPKKGTNEQYF. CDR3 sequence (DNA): TGTGCCAGCAGCCCGAAGAAGGGGACAAACGAGCAGTACTTC.

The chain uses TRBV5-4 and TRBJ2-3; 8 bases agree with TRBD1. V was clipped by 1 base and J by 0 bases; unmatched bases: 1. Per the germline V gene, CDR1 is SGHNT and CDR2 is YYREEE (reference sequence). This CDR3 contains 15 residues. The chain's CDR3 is CASSLRTGSTDTQYF. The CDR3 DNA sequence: TGTGCCAGCAGCTTGAGGACAGGGAGCACAGATACGCAGTATTTT.

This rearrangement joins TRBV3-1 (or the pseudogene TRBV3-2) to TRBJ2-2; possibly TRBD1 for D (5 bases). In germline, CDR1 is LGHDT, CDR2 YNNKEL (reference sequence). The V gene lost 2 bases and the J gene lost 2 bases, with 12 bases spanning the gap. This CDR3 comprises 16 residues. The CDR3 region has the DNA TGTGCCAGCAGCCAAAAGCTGGGGCTTAACACCGGGGAGCTGTTTTTT. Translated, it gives CASSQKLGLNTGELFF.

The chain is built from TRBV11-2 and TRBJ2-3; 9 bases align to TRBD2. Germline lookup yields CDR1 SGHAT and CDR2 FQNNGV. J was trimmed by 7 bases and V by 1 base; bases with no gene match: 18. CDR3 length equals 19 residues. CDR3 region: CASSLVISGRILADHTQYF. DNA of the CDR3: TGTGCCAGCAGCTTAGTTATTAGCGGGAGAATCCTGGCGGATCATACGCAGTATTTT.

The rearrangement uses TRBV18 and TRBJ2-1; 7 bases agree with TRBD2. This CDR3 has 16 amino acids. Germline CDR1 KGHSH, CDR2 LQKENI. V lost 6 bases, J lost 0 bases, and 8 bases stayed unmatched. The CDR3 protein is CASSPTGTNSYNEQFF. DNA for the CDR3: TGTGCCAGCTCCCCGACCGGGACTAACTCCTACAATGAGCAGTTCTTC.

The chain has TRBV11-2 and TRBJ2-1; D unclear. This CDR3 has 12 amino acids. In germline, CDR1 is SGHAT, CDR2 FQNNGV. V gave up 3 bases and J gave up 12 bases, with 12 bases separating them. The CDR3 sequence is CASSFSALVQFF. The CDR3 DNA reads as TGTGCCAGCAGCTTCTCGGCCCTAGTGCAGTTCTTC.

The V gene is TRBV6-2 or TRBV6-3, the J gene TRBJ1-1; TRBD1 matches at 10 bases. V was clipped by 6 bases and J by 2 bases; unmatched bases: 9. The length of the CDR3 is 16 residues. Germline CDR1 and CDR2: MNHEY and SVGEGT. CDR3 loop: CASSLPGTGENTEAFF. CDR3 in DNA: TGTGCCAGCAGCCTACCTGGGACAGGGGAAAACACTGAAGCTTTCTTT.

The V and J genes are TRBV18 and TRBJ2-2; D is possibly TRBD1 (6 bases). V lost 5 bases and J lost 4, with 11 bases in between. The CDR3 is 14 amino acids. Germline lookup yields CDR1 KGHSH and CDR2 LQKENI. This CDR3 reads CASSTRQVTGELFF. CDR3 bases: TGTGCCAGCTCAACGCGACAGGTCACCGGGGAGCTGTTTTTT. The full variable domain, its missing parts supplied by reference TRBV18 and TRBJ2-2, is NAGVMQNPRHLVRRRGQEARLRCSPMKGHSHVYWYRQLPEEGLKFMVYLQKENIIDESGMPKERFSAEFPKEGPSILRIQQVVRGDSAAYFCASSTRQVTGELFFGEGSRLTVL.

CDR3 DNA sequence: TGTGCCAGCAGCCCCCAGGGCCTAGCGGGAGACGGCGAGCAGTACTTC. Amino acids: CASSPQGLAGDGEQYF. The V gene is TRBV7-6, the J gene TRBJ2-7, with TRBD2 identical over 10 bases. This CDR3 is 16 amino acids long. V lost 5 bases to trimming and J lost 6 bases; unmatched junction nucleotides: 13. Germline V gene sequence: CDR1 SGHVS, CDR2 FNYEAQ. The whole variable domain, remainder taken from reference TRBV7-6 and TRBJ2-7, is GAGVSQSPRYKVTKRGQDVALRCDPISGHVSLYWYRQALGQGPEFLTYFNYEAQQDKSGLPNDRFSAERPEGSISTLTIQRTEQRDSAMYRCASSPQGLAGDGEQYFGPGTRLTVT.

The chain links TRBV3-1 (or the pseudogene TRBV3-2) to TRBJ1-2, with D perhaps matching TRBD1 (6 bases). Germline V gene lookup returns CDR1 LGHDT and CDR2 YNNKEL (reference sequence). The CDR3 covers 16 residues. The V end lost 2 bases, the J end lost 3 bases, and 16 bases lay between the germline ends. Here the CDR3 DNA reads TGTGCCAGCAGCCAACGAGGGGGAGAGGAAGACTATGGCTACACCTTC. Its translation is CASSQRGGEEDYGYTF.

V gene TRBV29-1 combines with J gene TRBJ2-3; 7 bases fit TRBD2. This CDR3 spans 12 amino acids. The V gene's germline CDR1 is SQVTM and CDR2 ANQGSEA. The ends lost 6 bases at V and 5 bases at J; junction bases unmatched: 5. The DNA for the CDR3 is TGCAGCGTCAGGACTAGTCAAGATACGCAGTATTTT. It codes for CSVRTSQDTQYF.

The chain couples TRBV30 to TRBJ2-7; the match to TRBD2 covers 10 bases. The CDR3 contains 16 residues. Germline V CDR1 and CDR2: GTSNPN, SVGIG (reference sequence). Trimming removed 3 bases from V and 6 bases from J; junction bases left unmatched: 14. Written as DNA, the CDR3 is TGTGCCTGGAGAACAGCTGGTCTAGCGGGAGCGGGCGAGCAGTACTTC. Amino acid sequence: CAWRTAGLAGAGEQYF.